This TCR beta chain emerged from a study of T cell repertoires in cytomegalovirus infection. As for the study in general: The public TCR beta signatures pointed to both CMV infection and matching HLA type. Study-wide results and limits: HLA-C-restricted CMV-specific TCR beta clonotypes were dominant in the ex vivo response. Cumulated frequencies of public TCR beta families served to identify carriers of CMV plus the relevant HLA.

Using its own MiXCR run on the reads, TCRdb lists one record per CDR3 protein. This table holds about 260,000 distinct CDR3 sequences, roughly an eighth found once. With regard to this clonotype: Its antigen is unidentified.

Germline CDR1 and CDR2: MGHDK and SYGVNS. This CDR3 has 12 residues. Trimming took off 8 bases at V and 3 bases at J, with 11 bases between the two ends. The rearrangement links TRBV25-1 to TRBJ2-7, with D possibly matching TRBD2 (6 bases). The material sequenced was PBMCs. The sequence derives from a human donor in good health (CMV status not recorded). Some clones in this sample may be carry-over from other donors' samples. The CDR3 bases are TGTGCCAGCGGGAGGCTAAACTACGAGCAGTACTTC. Translating it yields CASGRLNYEQYF.